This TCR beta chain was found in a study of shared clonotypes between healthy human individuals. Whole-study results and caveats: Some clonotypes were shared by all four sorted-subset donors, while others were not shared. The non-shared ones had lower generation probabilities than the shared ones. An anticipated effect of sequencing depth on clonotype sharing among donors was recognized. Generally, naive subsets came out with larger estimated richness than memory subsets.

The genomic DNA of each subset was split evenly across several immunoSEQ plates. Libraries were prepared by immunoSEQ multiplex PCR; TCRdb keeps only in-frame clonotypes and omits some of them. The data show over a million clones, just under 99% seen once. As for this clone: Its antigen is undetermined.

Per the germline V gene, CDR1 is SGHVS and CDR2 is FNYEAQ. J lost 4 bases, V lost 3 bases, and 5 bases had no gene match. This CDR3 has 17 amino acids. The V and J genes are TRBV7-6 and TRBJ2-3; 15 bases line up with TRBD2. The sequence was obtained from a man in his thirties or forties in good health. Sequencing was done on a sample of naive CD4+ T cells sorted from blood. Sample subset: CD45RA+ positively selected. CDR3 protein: CASSLGTSGRRADTQYF. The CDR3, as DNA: TGTGCCAGCAGCTTGGGGACTAGCGGGAGGAGGGCAGATACGCAGTATTTT. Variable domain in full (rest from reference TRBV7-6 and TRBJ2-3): GAGVSQSPRYKVTKRGQDVALRCDPISGHVSLYWYRQALGQGPEFLTYFNYEAQQDKSGLPNDRFSAERPEGSISTLTIQRTEQRDSAMYRCASSLGTSGRRADTQYFGPGTRLTVL.